This T cell receptor beta chain is from a study of blood T cell repertoires in COVID-19 (dated by TCRdb to 2018 to 2021). A note on the overall study: Collaborator samples came from the United States, Italy and Spain and covered acute and convalescent phases of COVID-19. The prospective study material was composed of cDNA or gDNA derived from T cells, B-cell-depleted T cells, or PBMCs. Deeply sampled blood TCRbeta repertoires from subjects exposed to, actively infected with, or recovered from COVID-19 were included in the dataset. The repertoires were released in a freely available public database meant as a resource for research on the immune response to SARS-CoV-2. The samples were drawn from the first 160 participants of the ongoing ImmuneRACE study and from over 950 subjects provided by 6 global collaborators. The sample metadata nearly always contained a de-identified subject ID, COVID-19 status, age in years and sex. Where available, HLA class I and class II types were obtained from metadata supplied by the sample provider rather than from assay-based typing.

TCRbeta CDR3 regions were amplified from genomic DNA using the immunoSEQ Assay, a bias-controlled multiplex PCR. In the source study's methods: Within the assay, amplification of reference gene primers was used to estimate how many nucleated cells each sample contained. To quantify the absolute abundance of each unique TCRbeta CDR3 rearrangement, sequence reads were collapsed and filtered. For each sample, productive Simpson clonality was calculated as the square root of Simpson's diversity index over productive rearrangements. This immuneACCESS table, as held by TCRdb, lists in-frame sequences with V and J called but not all clones. Of the missing ones, under half trace to an unresolved V gene in checked studies; the others have no known cause. From that table come the V and J calls and clone size; the DNA was used to work out D and trimming. This sample gives 360,000 or so clones in total; over 85% of them show up just once. Roughly 3.9% of the sample is held by the ten biggest clonotypes.

At one collaborating source in Seattle, patients were enrolled during active infection and were followed longitudinally through the course of disease. Whole blood was collected in K2EDTA tubes by collaborating institutions according to the institutions' own protocols. For TCRbeta analysis, collaborators shipped samples as frozen whole blood, isolated PBMCs, or DNA extracted from either of those sample types. Overall study outcomes, separate from this receptor: The quantity of clinical and demographic metadata differed by source and by participant and was supplied without curation.

A word on this clone: There is no known antigen for this receptor. No much larger clone exists at a distance of one base, and base qualities are not known.

Sequencing was performed on peripheral blood. The origin of this receptor is a woman aged 55-70 years with COVID-19, enrolled during active disease.

The DNA sequence follows: TGTGCCAGCAAGTCGGAGGGCTCCGGAAACACCATATATTTT. It specifies CASKSEGSGNTIYF. Recombination linked TRBV28 to TRBJ1-3, with the D segment identity uncertain. The CDR3 starts with the cysteine, ends with the phenylalanine, and has 14 residues. CDR3 DNA is the only sequence kept; it has 42 bases, read in frame from the first base. The germline V gene specifies MDHEN as CDR1 and SYDVKM as CDR2. V drops 7 bases and J drops 4 bases, leaving 14 bases in between.